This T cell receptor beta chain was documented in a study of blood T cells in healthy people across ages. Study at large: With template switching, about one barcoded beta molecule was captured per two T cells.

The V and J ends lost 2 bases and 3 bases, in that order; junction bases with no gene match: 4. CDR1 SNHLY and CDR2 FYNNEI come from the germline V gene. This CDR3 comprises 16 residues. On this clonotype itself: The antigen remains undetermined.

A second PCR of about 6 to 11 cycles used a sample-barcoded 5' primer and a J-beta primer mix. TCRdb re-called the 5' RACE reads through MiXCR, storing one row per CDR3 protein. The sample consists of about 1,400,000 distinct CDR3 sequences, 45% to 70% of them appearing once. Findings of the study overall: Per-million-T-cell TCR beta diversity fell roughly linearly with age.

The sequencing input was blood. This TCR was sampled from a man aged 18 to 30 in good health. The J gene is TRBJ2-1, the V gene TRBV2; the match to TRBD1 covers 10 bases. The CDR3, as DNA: TGTGCCAGCAGTGAAAGCTGGGACAGGGGCTACAATGAGCAGTTCTTC. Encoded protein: CASSESWDRGYNEQFF.